This T cell receptor (beta chain) is from a study of sequential checkpoint blockade in melanoma. From germline, CDR1 is MNHNS and CDR2 SASEGT. This CDR3 is 16 amino acids long. After removal of 0 bases from V and 7 bases from J, the junction contained 8 bases not matched to a gene. The treatment was: randomized to nivolumab then ipilimumab (arm A) or the reverse (arm B). No patient had prior DNA-damaging chemotherapy. Live CD3+CD8+ CD19− CD56− cells were sorted from PBMCs. Clones were read by immunoSEQ multiplex PCR, and TCRdb kept only the in-frame ones, dropping some. The sample includes approximately 13,000 clones, roughly four fifths of them seen just once.

This TCR derives from a human patient with melanoma. Some clones in this sample may be carry-over from other donors' samples. This chain links TRBV6-1 with TRBJ1-5; TRBD1 matches at 8 bases. The source was CD8+ T cells sorted from blood (inferred from file names), collected from a patient given nivolumab and ipilimumab in sequence. For the CDR3, the DNA is TGTGCCAGCAGTGAAGCGGCAGGGGGCGGGGGACAGCCCCAGCATTTT. Its translation: CASSEAAGGGGQPQHF.